This T cell receptor (beta chain) was obtained from a study of response to subunit inactivated influenza vaccine. MiXCR, run by TCRdb on the RT-PCR reads, gives a single entry per CDR3 protein. The data hold roughly 500,000 distinct CDR3 sequences, with around a quarter observed a single time. V was pared by 5 bases and J by 3 bases, with 6 bases of the junction left unmatched. This CDR3 region has 15 residues. The germline gives CDR1 SGHTA, CDR2 FQGNSA. Overall study findings and caveats: The study's authors posited that every seasonal influenza vaccination enlists few new T cells.

This clonotype was observed many times. Its specificity is not known. These sequences were also reported in another study, on T cells expressing NK-cell markers. In that study: UMI-tagged 5'RACE template switching yielded the TCR beta cDNA. Seven sequenced donors out of eight were HCMV-seropositive, one seronegative. Of the CD8+ T cells in six donors, about 1.0-7.0% belonged to dominant NKG2C+ clonotypes. Several donors' CD3+CD56-NKG2C+ cells were dominated by the same clonotypes.

V is TRBV7-2 and J is TRBJ1-4; 7 positions agree with TRBD1. Sample: CD4+ T cells sorted from PBMCs, taken 11 to 12 days after vaccination. The TCR originated in a man between 50 and 59 years old who received an inactivated influenza vaccine. The CDR3 DNA is TGTGCCAGCAGCCGAGACGACAGGGCTAATGAAAAACTGTTTTTT. Residues: CASSRDDRANEKLFF.